The 30 T cell receptor beta chains below all came from one sample that was sequenced in a study of blood T cell dynamics during melanoma immunotherapy. Profiling relied on immunoSEQ multiplex PCR, and the TCRdb table lists in-frame clones only, not all of them. Among some 15,000 clones, roughly 90% were seen once, and the ten largest hold around 1.7%. Stated time point: pre-treatment baseline. Source: blood, taken from a patient treated with checkpoint blockade. All receptors derive from a human donor with melanoma.

V gene TRBV6-4 combines with J gene TRBJ2-1, with TRBD2 matching 11 bases. Germline CDR1 and CDR2: MRHNA and SNTAGT. After removal of 4 bases from V and 10 bases from J, the junction contained 6 bases not matched to a gene. This CDR3 comprises 14 residues. The CDR3 nucleotides read TGTGCCAGCAGTGGGGATGGGACTAGCGGCGAGCAGTTCTTC. Translation: CASSGDGTSGEQFF.

CDR3 sequence reads: CASSVGDGNTEAFF. CDR3 nucleotides: TGTGCCAGCAGCGTAGGGGACGGCAACACTGAAGCTTTCTTT. The chain has TRBV9 and TRBJ1-1, with D perhaps TRBD1 (5 bases). The V end lost 0 bases, the J end lost 2 bases, and 8 bases lay between the germline ends. Germline values: CDR1 SGDLS, CDR2 YYNGEE. This CDR3 is built from 14 residues.

The V and J genes are TRBV5-6 and TRBJ2-7; D ambiguous. CDR3 length: 11 residues. Trimming cost V 4 bases and J 4 bases, with 6 bases left between them. In germline, CDR1 is SGHDT, CDR2 YYEEEE. CDR3 coding DNA: TGTGCCAGCAGCCAGGAATACGAGCAGTACTTC. Translating gives CASSQEYEQYF.

The chain uses TRBV5-4 and TRBJ1-2; D is uncertain. The germline CDR1 and CDR2 sequences are SGHNT and YYREEE (reference sequence). V was shortened by 3 bases and J by 4 bases, with 16 bases between the two germline ends. The CDR3 spans 15 residues. This CDR3 is CASSSADSSGYGYTF. CDR3 nucleotides: TGTGCCAGCAGCTCGGCTGACTCCAGTGGCTATGGCTACACCTTC.

This chain links TRBV6-1 with TRBJ2-5, with TRBD1 matching 9 bases. The CDR3 contains 13 residues. V was pared by 6 bases and J by 5 bases, with 4 bases of the junction left unmatched. The germline CDR1 and CDR2 sequences are MNHNS and SASEGT. The CDR3 here is CASRQGAVETQYF. The CDR3 nucleotides read TGTGCCAGCAGACAGGGGGCGGTGGAGACCCAGTACTTC.

The CDR3 DNA reads TGTGCCAGCTCACCCACCGAGACAGTTGAAGCTTTCTTT. Translated, it gives CASSPTETVEAFF. The chain couples TRBV18 to TRBJ1-1, with D possibly TRBD1 on 5 matching bases. The CDR3 runs 13 residues. V dropped 3 bases and J dropped 7 bases, with 12 bases sitting between them. CDR1 and CDR2 (germline): KGHSH, LQKENI.

The chain links TRBV5-6 to TRBJ1-2; D is perhaps TRBD1 (5 bases). The germline V gene has CDR1 SGHDT and CDR2 YYEEEE. With 1 base removed from V and 8 bases from J, the gap between germline ends came to 12 bases. The CDR3 totals 13 residues. The CDR3 reads CASSLLGGNGYTF. The CDR3 nucleotides read TGTGCCAGCAGCTTGTTGGGGGGAAACGGCTACACCTTC.

This chain uses TRBV19 with TRBJ1-5; maybe TRBD1 (5 bases). The CDR3 contains 15 residues. CDR1 LNHDA and CDR2 SQIVND come from the germline V gene (reference sequence). V dropped 4 bases and J dropped 3 bases, with 13 bases sitting between them. The CDR3 protein is CASSTSRGANQPQHF. CDR3 coding DNA: TGTGCCAGTAGTACCTCAAGAGGGGCCAATCAGCCCCAGCATTTT.

This clone came up once. The chain uses TRBV2 and TRBJ2-7; TRBD2 aligns across 10 bases. Per germline, CDR1 SNHLY and CDR2 FYNNEI. Trimming removed 4 bases from V and 1 base from J; junction bases left unmatched: 4. This CDR3 contains 15 residues. The CDR3 here is CASSAASGRSYEQYF. CDR3 DNA: TGTGCCAGCAGTGCCGCTAGCGGGAGATCCTACGAGCAGTACTTC.

This chain connects TRBV18 to TRBJ2-7, with 8 bases aligning to TRBD1. Germline CDR1 and CDR2: KGHSH and LQKENI. This CDR3 spans 16 amino acids. The J segment lost 0 bases and the V segment lost 5 bases, leaving 9 bases of the junction unmatched. This CDR3 reads CASSSAGQGPSYEQYF. In nucleotides, the CDR3 is TGTGCCAGCTCATCCGCAGGACAGGGCCCCTCCTACGAGCAGTACTTC.

The genes are TRBV9 and TRBJ1-2; possibly TRBD1 for D (5 bases). CDR1 and CDR2 from the germline V gene are SGDLS and YYNGEE. The CDR3 has 14 amino acids. V lost 4 bases, J lost 5 bases, and 15 bases lay in between. The CDR3 region is CASSPAPGAYGYTF. CDR3 bases: TGTGCCAGCAGCCCGGCACCCGGGGCATATGGCTACACCTTC.

The chain joins TRBV7-9 to TRBJ2-1; 8 bases map to TRBD1. The trim removed 2 bases at V and 8 bases at J, leaving 14 bases unmatched. The CDR3 totals 17 residues. The germline gives CDR1 SEHNR, CDR2 FQNEAQ (reference sequence). The CDR3: CASSLIPQTGAYHEQFF. CDR3 bases: TGTGCCAGCAGCTTAATCCCCCAGACAGGGGCATATCATGAGCAGTTCTTC. Full variable domain (missing parts from reference TRBV7-9 and TRBJ2-1): DTGVSQNPRHKITKRGQNVTFRCDPISEHNRLYWYRQTLGQGPEFLTYFQNEAQLEKSRLLSDRFSAERPKGSFSTLEIQRTEQGDSAMYLCASSLIPQTGAYHEQFFGPGTRLTVL.

The V and J genes are TRBV11-2 and TRBJ1-2; TRBD1 is a possible D gene (6 bases). This CDR3 has 15 residues. Deletions cut 5 bases from V and 5 bases from J, with 18 bases between. The germline V gene encodes CDR1 SGHAT and CDR2 FQNNGV. As DNA, the CDR3 is TGTGCCAGCAGCACCGGGACACAACAGACGTATGGCTACACCTTC. Its translation: CASSTGTQQTYGYTF.

The gene calls are TRBV27 and TRBJ1-4, with 10 bases that match TRBD1. This CDR3 is built from 16 residues. V lost 7 bases to trimming and J lost 2 bases; unmatched junction nucleotides: 7. The germline CDR1 and CDR2 sequences are MNHEY and SMNVEV (reference sequence). CDR3: CASTMTGGATNEKLFF. Written as DNA, the CDR3 is TGTGCCAGCACCATGACAGGGGGCGCGACTAATGAAAAACTGTTTTTT.

This clone was recorded a few times. The V and J genes are TRBV28 and TRBJ1-1; TRBD1 is a possible D gene (6 bases). Germline V lookup: CDR1 MDHEN, CDR2 SYDVKM. Trimming took 7 bases from V and 2 from J, leaving 23 bases between them. CDR3 length equals 17 residues. CDR3 amino acids: CASTLGGGLFANTEAFF. The CDR3 bases are TGTGCCAGCACCCTAGGGGGGGGGTTGTTCGCCAACACTGAAGCTTTCTTT.

V and J are TRBV7-9 and TRBJ1-3, with 7 bases lining up with TRBD1. The V gene end was trimmed by 3 bases and the J gene end by 2 bases; junction bases not matched to a gene: 7. Per germline, CDR1 SEHNR and CDR2 FQNEAQ (reference sequence). The CDR3 covers 16 residues. The chain's CDR3 is CASSFRDSRAGNTIYF. CDR3 nucleotides: TGTGCCAGCAGCTTTCGGGACAGTCGGGCTGGAAACACCATATATTTT.

The CDR3 here is CASSSLSEALAGAYNEQFF. CDR3 sequence (DNA): TGTGCCAGCAGCTCGCTAAGTGAGGCTCTGGCGGGGGCCTACAATGAGCAGTTCTTC. This chain uses TRBV7-9 with TRBJ2-1; 7 bases are shared with TRBD2. This CDR3 contains 19 residues. Germline V lookup: CDR1 SEHNR, CDR2 FQNEAQ (reference sequence). J lost 2 bases, V lost 4 bases, and 17 bases had no gene match.

This clone was detected once. V usage is TRBV7-2 and J usage is TRBJ2-5, with 7 positions matching TRBD1. The trim removed 2 bases at V and 3 bases at J, leaving 6 bases unmatched. Germline CDR1 and CDR2: SGHTA and FQGNSA. CDR3 length: 15 amino acids. The CDR3 nucleotides read TGTGCCAGCAGCTTATTCAGGGGGAACAAAGAGACCCAGTACTTC. This gives the protein CASSLFRGNKETQYF. The full variable domain, completed using reference TRBV7-2 and TRBJ2-5, is GAGVSQSPSNKVTEKGKDVELRCDPISGHTALYWYRQSLGQGLEFLIYFQGNSAPDKSGLPSDRFSAERTGGSVSTLTIQRTQQEDSAVYLCASSLFRGNKETQYFGPGTRLLVL.

This chain connects TRBV19 to TRBJ2-5, with 8 bases identical to TRBD2. V lost 6 bases, J lost 5 bases, and 14 bases stayed unmatched. Germline V CDR1 and CDR2: LNHDA, SQIVND (reference sequence). The CDR3 extends over 16 amino acids. This CDR3 reads CASSREGGRGSETQYF. The CDR3, as DNA: TGTGCCAGTAGCCGGGAGGGGGGGCGCGGTTCCGAGACCCAGTACTTC.

The chain is built from TRBV28 and TRBJ2-5; D gene unclear. The tail of the sequence fits TRBJ2-7 better, so the J call may be wrong. The CDR3 totals 12 residues. CDR1 MDHEN and CDR2 SYDVKM come from the germline V gene. Written as DNA, the CDR3 is TGTGCCAGCAGTCTCTTGGTGGCCGAGCAGTACTTC. Translating it yields CASSLLVAEQYF.

This clone was counted between two and nine times. The chain combines TRBV7-2 with TRBJ2-1, with 12 bases fitting TRBD2. The CDR3 consists of 17 residues. CDR1 SGHTA and CDR2 FQGNSA come from the germline V gene. V dropped 5 bases and J dropped 5; count of bases not matched to a gene: 10. The CDR3 here is CASSPGTSGPLNNEQFF. The CDR3 DNA sequence: TGTGCCAGCAGCCCTGGGACTAGCGGGCCGCTTAACAATGAGCAGTTCTTC.

This clone appeared a few times. The chain carries TRBV5-8 and TRBJ1-5; the D gene is possibly TRBD1 (6 bases). Trimming cost V 0 bases and J 3 bases, with 10 bases left between them. The CDR3 runs 15 residues. Germline V gene data show CDR1 as SGHTS and CDR2 as YDEGEE. This CDR3 is CASSLADSINQPQHF. The CDR3 DNA sequence: TGTGCCAGCAGCTTGGCGGACAGTATCAATCAGCCCCAGCATTTT.

The chain is built from TRBV6-1 and TRBJ1-5; possible D gene TRBD1, 5 bases. Per the germline V gene, CDR1 is MNHNS and CDR2 is SASEGT. The CDR3 runs 15 residues. Between the trimmed V and J ends, which lost 7 bases and 1 base, there was a span of 14 bases. CDR3 amino acids: CASMMNQGSNQPQHF. For the CDR3, the DNA is TGTGCCAGCATGATGAACCAGGGAAGCAATCAGCCCCAGCATTTT.

This sequence joins TRBV7-9 and TRBJ2-5; 9 bases are shared with TRBD2. Germline CDR1 is SEHNR and CDR2 is FQNEAQ (reference sequence). Unmatched junction bases numbered 10, after V lost 9 bases and J lost 5 bases. The CDR3 spans 14 residues. Here the CDR3 reads CASTQAGGGETQYF. The CDR3 bases are TGTGCCAGTACCCAAGCGGGAGGTGGTGAGACCCAGTACTTC.

The CDR3 DNA is TGCGCCAGCAGCCCGACAGGGGGTACACAAGAGACCCAGTACTTC. It specifies CASSPTGGTQETQYF. This chain links TRBV5-1 with TRBJ2-5; TRBD1 matches 9 bases. With 4 bases clipped from V and 2 bases from J, the junction kept 6 bases outside the gene matches. CDR3 length: 15 residues. Germline CDR1 reads SGHRS; CDR2 reads YFSETQ.

J is TRBJ1-4 and V is TRBV19; D is uncertain. Germline V lookup: CDR1 LNHDA, CDR2 SQIVND (reference sequence). Deletions cut 8 bases from V and 8 bases from J, with 9 bases between. The length of the CDR3 is 11 residues. The CDR3, as DNA: TGTGCCAGTGAGTGGGGAGAAAAACTGTTTTTT. Its translation is CASEWGEKLFF.

The J gene is TRBJ2-4, the V gene TRBV5-5; D gene ambiguous. This CDR3 is 13 amino acids long. Trimming took off 0 bases at V and 8 bases at J, with 9 bases between the two ends. The germline V gene encodes CDR1 SGHKS and CDR2 YYEKEE (reference sequence). This chain's CDR3 is CASSLEGWDIQYF. CDR3 DNA sequence: TGTGCCAGCAGCTTGGAGGGTTGGGACATTCAGTACTTC.

This clone was seen only a few times. This chain links TRBV2 with TRBJ1-5; no definite D call. V was trimmed by 6 bases and J by 0 bases, leaving 9 bases between them. The CDR3 totals 14 residues. The germline V gene has CDR1 SNHLY and CDR2 FYNNEI. The DNA for the CDR3 is TGTGCCAGCAGAGTCGGGATTAGCAATCAGCCCCAGCATTTT. This sequence encodes CASRVGISNQPQHF. Full variable domain (outside the CDR3, taken from reference TRBV2 and TRBJ1-5): EPEVTQTPSHQVTQMGQEVILRCVPISNHLYFYWYRQILGQKVEFLVSFYNNEISEKSEIFDDQFSVERPDGSNFTLKIRSTKLEDSAMYFCASRVGISNQPQHFGDGTRLSIL.

V and J are TRBV28 and TRBJ2-7, with D uncertain. V was pared by 5 bases and J by 6 bases, with 11 bases between. The CDR3 is 12 amino acids. In germline, CDR1 is MDHEN, CDR2 SYDVKM. The DNA of the CDR3 is TGTGCCAGCAGTCTCTTGGTGGCCGAGCAGTACTTC. It codes for CASSLLVAEQYF.

V gene TRBV30 combines with J gene TRBJ1-1; D not certain. The CDR3 loop spans 11 amino acids. Germline assignment: CDR1 GTSNPN and CDR2 SVGIG (reference sequence). V lost 7 bases to trimming and J lost 9 bases, with 15 bases between them. DNA for the CDR3: TGTGCCTCCAATGTGAGGAGTCAAGCTTTCTTT. Amino acids: CASNVRSQAFF.